Following are 9 T cell receptor beta chains from one sample sequenced in a study of blood T cell repertoires in COVID-19. Measured with immunoSEQ multiplex PCR; TCRdb has only the in-frame clones, and not every one. The table has 200,000 or so clones, 90% seen once. The sequencing input was peripheral blood. These receptors all come from a man in his thirties or forties with COVID-19, enrolled during active disease.

V gene TRBV3-1 (or the pseudogene TRBV3-2) combines with J gene TRBJ2-7, with D tentatively TRBD2 (6 bases). This CDR3 has 16 amino acids. The germline CDR1 and CDR2 sequences are LGHDT and YNNKEL (reference sequence). Trimming left V 7 bases short and J 0 bases short, with 19 bases between. The CDR3: CASIIVLAFFSYEQYF. The CDR3 DNA reads TGTGCCAGCATTATCGTGCTAGCGTTCTTCTCCTACGAGCAGTACTTC.

J is TRBJ2-2 and V is TRBV18; tentative D call: TRBD2 (6 bases). The CDR3 has 15 residues. CDR1 KGHSH and CDR2 LQKENI come from the germline V gene. Trimming stripped 4 bases from V and 0 bases from J, with 9 bases between. In DNA, the CDR3 is TGTGCCAGCTCACGACTAGACGCGAACACCGGGGAGCTGTTTTTT. Its translation is CASSRLDANTGELFF.

The rearrangement links TRBV24-1 to TRBJ1-3; D may be TRBD1 (5 bases). The CDR3 contains 14 residues. Germline lookup yields CDR1 KGHDR and CDR2 SFDVKD. The ends were cut back, 7 bases at V and 4 bases at J, with 13 bases in the middle. This CDR3 is CATSSRTSGNTIYF. In DNA form, the CDR3 reads TGTGCCACCAGCTCCCGGACATCCGGAAACACCATATATTTT.

The chain combines TRBV5-4 with TRBJ1-2; TRBD1 might be the D (6 bases). Germline CDR1 is SGHNT and CDR2 is YYREEE (reference sequence). This CDR3 is 15 amino acids long. V gave up 1 base and J gave up 3 bases, with 13 bases separating them. The CDR3 loop is CASSLSGGIDYGYTF. The CDR3 DNA reads TGTGCCAGCAGCTTGAGTGGGGGCATAGACTATGGCTACACCTTC. Supplemented by reference TRBV5-4 and TRBJ1-2, the full variable domain reads ETGVTQSPTHLIKTRGQQVTLRCSSQSGHNTVSWYQQALGQGPQFIFQYYREEENGRGNFPPRFSGLQFPNYSSELNVNALELDDSALYLCASSLSGGIDYGYTFGSGTRLTVV.

V gene TRBV9 combines with J gene TRBJ2-1; 7 nucleotides align to TRBD2. The ends lost 0 bases at V and 7 bases at J; junction bases unmatched: 10. This CDR3 is built from 16 residues. Germline loops: CDR1 SGDLS, CDR2 YYNGEE. In DNA, the CDR3 is TGTGCCAGCAGCGTAGATGCGGGAGCCTCCTGGAATGAGCAGTTCTTC. Translating it yields CASSVDAGASWNEQFF.

This chain uses TRBV7-2 with TRBJ1-2, with 9 bases matching TRBD1. Trimming cost V 1 base and J 1 base; bases outside gene matches: 4. Per the germline V gene, CDR1 is SGHTA and CDR2 is FQGNSA. This CDR3 comprises 16 residues. CDR3 sequence reads: CASSLGTGALNYGYTF. CDR3 DNA: TGTGCCAGCAGCTTAGGGACAGGGGCCCTTAACTATGGCTACACCTTC.

This chain uses TRBV7-2 with TRBJ2-2, with TRBD2 matching 9 bases. CDR1 SGHTA and CDR2 FQGNSA come from the germline V gene. This CDR3 comprises 15 residues. V dropped 5 bases and J dropped 2; count of bases not matched to a gene: 3. In DNA, the CDR3 is TGTGCCAGCAGCCGTAGCGGGAGTAACACCGGGGAGCTGTTTTTT. As protein: CASSRSGSNTGELFF.

V usage is TRBV18 and J usage is TRBJ2-5; D perhaps matches TRBD1 (5 bases). This CDR3 contains 15 residues. Germline CDR1 is KGHSH and CDR2 is LQKENI. The V end was cut by 2 bases, the J end by 2 bases, with 12 bases between. The DNA of the CDR3 is TGTGCCAGCTCACCATCCCAGGGCCAACAAGAGACCCAGTACTTC. Protein product: CASSPSQGQQETQYF. The whole variable domain, filled in from reference TRBV18 and TRBJ2-5, reads NAGVMQNPRHLVRRRGQEARLRCSPMKGHSHVYWYRQLPEEGLKFMVYLQKENIIDESGMPKERFSAEFPKEGPSILRIQQVVRGDSAAYFCASSPSQGQQETQYFGPGTRLLVL.

The chain is built from TRBV27 and TRBJ2-7, with 13 bases lining up with TRBD2. CDR3 length: 14 residues. V was pared by 6 bases and J by 2 bases, with 1 base of the junction left unmatched. The germline gives CDR1 MNHEY, CDR2 SMNVEV (reference sequence). The CDR3 nucleotides are TGTGCCAGCAGCACTAGCGGGGGGGCCTACGAGCAGTACTTC. It is translated as CASSTSGGAYEQYF.